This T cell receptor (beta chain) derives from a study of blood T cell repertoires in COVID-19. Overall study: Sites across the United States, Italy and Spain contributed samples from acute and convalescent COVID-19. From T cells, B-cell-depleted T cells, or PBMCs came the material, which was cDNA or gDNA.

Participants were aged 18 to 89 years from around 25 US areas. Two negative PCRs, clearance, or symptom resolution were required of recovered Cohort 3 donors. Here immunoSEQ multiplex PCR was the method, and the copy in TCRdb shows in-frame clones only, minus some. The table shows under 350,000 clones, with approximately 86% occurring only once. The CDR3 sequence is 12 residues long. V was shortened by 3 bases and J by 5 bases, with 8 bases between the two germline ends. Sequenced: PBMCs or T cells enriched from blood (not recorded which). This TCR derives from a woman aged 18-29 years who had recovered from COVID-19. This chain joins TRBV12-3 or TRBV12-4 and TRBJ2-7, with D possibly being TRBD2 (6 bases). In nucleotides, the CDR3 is TGTGCCAGCAGTTTGGGACTCAACGAGCAGTACTTC. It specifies CASSLGLNEQYF.